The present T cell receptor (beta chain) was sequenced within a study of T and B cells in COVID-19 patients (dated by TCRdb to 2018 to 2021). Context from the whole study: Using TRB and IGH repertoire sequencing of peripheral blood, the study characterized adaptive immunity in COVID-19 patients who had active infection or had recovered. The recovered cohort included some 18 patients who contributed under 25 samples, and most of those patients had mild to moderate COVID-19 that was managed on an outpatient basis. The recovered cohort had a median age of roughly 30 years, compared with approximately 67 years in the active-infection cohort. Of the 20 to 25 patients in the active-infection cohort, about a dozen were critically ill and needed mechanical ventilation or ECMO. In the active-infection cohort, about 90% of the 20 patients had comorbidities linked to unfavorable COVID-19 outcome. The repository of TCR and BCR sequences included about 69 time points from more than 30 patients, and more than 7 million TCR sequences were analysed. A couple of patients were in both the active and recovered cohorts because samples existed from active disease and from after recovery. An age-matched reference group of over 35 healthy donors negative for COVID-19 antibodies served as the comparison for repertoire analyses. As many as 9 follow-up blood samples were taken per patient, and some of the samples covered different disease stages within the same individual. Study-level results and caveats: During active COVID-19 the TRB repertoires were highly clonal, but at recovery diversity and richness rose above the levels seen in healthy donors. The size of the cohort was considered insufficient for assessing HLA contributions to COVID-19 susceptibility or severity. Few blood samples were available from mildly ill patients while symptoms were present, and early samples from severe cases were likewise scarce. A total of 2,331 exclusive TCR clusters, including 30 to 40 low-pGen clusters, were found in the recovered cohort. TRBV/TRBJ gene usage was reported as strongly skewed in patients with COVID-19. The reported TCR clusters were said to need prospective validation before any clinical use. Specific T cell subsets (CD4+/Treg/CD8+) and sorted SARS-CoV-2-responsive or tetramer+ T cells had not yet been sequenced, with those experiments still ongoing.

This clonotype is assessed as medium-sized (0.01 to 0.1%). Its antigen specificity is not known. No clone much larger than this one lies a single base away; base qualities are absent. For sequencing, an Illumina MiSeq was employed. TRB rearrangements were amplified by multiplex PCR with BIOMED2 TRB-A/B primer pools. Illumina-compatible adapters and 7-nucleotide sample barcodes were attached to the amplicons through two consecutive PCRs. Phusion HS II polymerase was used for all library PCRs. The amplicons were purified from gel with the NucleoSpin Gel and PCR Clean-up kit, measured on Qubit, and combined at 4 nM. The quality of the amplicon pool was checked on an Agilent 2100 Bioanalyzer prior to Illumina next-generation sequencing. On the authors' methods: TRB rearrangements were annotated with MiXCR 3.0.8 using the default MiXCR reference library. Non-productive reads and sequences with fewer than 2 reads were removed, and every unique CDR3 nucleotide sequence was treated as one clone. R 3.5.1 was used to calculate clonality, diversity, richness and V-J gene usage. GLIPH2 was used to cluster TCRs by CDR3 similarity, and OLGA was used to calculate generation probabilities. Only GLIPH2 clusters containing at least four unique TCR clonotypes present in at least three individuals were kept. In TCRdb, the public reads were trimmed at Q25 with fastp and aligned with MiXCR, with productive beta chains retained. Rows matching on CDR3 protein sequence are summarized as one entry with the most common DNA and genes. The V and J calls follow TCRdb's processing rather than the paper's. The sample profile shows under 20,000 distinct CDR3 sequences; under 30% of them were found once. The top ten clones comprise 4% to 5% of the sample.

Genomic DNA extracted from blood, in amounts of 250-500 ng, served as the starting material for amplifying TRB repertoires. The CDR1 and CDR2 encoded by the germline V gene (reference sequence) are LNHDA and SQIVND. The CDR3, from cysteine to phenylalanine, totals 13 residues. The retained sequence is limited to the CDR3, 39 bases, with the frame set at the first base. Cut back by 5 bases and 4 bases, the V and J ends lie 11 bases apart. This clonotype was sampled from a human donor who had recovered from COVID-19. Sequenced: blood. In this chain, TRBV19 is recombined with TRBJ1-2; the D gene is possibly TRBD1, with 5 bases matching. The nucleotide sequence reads TGTGCCAGTAGTGAACAGGCAGTCTATGGCTACACCTTC. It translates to CASSEQAVYGYTF. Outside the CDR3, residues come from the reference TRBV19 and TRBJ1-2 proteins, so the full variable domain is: DGGITQSPKYLFRKEGQNVTLSCEQNLNHDAMYWYRQDPGQGLRLIYYSQIVNDFQKGDIAEGYSVSREKKESFPLTVTSAQKNPTAFYLCASSEQAVYGYTFGSGTRLTVV.